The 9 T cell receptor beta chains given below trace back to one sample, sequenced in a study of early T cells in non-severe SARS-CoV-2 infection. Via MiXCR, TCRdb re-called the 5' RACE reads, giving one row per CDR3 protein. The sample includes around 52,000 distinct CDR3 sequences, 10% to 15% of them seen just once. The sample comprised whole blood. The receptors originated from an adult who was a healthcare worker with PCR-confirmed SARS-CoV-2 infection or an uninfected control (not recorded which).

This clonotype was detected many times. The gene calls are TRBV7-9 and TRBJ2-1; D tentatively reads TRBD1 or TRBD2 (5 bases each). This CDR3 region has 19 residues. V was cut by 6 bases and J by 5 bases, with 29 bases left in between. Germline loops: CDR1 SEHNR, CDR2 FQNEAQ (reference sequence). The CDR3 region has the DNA TGTGCCAGCAGTTCAATCCAAGGGTTCGGGGCCTCTGTCAACAATGAGCAGTTCTTC. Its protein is CASSSIQGFGASVNNEQFF.

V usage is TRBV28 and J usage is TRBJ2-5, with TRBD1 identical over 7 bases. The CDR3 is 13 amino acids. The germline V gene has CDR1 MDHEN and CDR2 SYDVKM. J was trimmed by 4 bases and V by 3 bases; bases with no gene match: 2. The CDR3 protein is CASSFTGVETQYF. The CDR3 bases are TGTGCCAGCAGTTTCACAGGGGTAGAGACCCAGTACTTC.

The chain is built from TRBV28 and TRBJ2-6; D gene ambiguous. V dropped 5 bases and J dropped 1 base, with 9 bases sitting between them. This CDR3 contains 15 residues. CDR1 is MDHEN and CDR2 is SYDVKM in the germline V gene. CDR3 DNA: TGTGCCAGCAGTGACAATAATTCTGGGGCCAACGTCCTGACTTTC. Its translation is CASSDNNSGANVLTF. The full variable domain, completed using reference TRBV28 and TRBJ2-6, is DVKVTQSSRYLVKRTGEKVFLECVQDMDHENMFWYRQDPGLGLRLIYFSYDVKMKEKGDIPEGYSVSREKKERFSLILESASTNQTSMYLCASSDNNSGANVLTFGAGSRLTVL.

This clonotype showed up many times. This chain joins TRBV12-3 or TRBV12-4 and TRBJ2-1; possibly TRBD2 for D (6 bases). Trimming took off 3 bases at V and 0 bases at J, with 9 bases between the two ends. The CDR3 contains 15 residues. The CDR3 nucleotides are TGTGCCAGCAGTTTTCACGGGAGCTCCTACAATGAGCAGTTCTTC. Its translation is CASSFHGSSYNEQFF.

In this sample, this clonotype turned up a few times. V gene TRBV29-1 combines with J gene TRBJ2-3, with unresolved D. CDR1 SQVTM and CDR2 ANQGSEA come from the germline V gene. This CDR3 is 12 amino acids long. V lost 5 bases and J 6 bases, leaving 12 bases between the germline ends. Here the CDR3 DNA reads TGCAGCGTTCCGGCAAGCGCGGATACGCAGTATTTT. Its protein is CSVPASADTQYF.

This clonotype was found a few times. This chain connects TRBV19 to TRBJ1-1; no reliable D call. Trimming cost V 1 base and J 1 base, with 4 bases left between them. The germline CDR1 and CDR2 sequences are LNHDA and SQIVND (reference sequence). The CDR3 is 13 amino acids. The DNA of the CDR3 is TGTGCCAGTAGTATAGGACAGAACACTGAAGCTTTCTTT. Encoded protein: CASSIGQNTEAFF.

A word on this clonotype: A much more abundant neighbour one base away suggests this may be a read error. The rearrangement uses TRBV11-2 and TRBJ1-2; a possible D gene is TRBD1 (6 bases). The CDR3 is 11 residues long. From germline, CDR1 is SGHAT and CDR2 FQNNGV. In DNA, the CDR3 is TGTGTCAGCAGCTTCAGGGGTGGCTACACCTTC. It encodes CVSSFRGGYTF.

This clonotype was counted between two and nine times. CDR3 DNA: TGCAGCGCTCCGACTAGCGGGAGAAATGAGCAGTTCTTC. It encodes CSAPTSGRNEQFF. The chain uses TRBV29-1 and TRBJ2-1; the match to TRBD2 covers 12 bases. Germline values: CDR1 SQVTM, CDR2 ANQGSEA. V lost 7 bases to trimming and J lost 7 bases; unmatched junction nucleotides: 5. This CDR3 is 13 amino acids long.

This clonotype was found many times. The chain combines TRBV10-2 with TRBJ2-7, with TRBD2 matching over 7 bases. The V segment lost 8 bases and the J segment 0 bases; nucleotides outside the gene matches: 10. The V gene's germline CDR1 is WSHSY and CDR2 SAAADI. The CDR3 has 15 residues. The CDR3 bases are TGCGCCAGCTGTAAACGACTAGCAGCCTCCTACGAGCAGTACTTC. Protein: CASCKRLAASYEQYF.